The 3 T cell receptor beta chains presented below share a single source sample, sequenced in a study of blood T cell repertoires in COVID-19. Method: immunoSEQ multiplex PCR; TCRdb's copy keeps in-frame clones and lacks some. The sample contains 200,000 to 250,000 clones, 80% to 90% of which appear only once. The sequenced sample consisted of peripheral blood. These receptors all come from a man aged 45-65 years with active or convalescent COVID-19.

The chain combines TRBV19 with TRBJ2-7, with 7 bases that match TRBD2. V shed 5 bases, J shed 7 bases, and the junction held 11 bases outside the gene matches. The CDR3 covers 14 residues. Per the germline V gene, CDR1 is LNHDA and CDR2 is SQIVND (reference sequence). The DNA for the CDR3 is TGTGCCAGTAGTCCCCAACTAGCGCGGGGAGAGCAGTACTTC. Translation: CASSPQLARGEQYF. Full variable domain (remainder filled in from reference TRBV19 and TRBJ2-7): DGGITQSPKYLFRKEGQNVTLSCEQNLNHDAMYWYRQDPGQGLRLIYYSQIVNDFQKGDIAEGYSVSREKKESFPLTVTSAQKNPTAFYLCASSPQLARGEQYFGPGTRLTVT.

V and J are TRBV20-1 and TRBJ2-7, with 9 bases that match TRBD2. There are 11 residues in the CDR3. Per the germline V gene, CDR1 is DFQATT and CDR2 is SNEGSKA (reference sequence). The ends lost 6 bases at V and 7 bases at J; junction bases unmatched: 4. CDR3 amino acids: CSAQLAGEQYF. The CDR3 region has the DNA TGCAGTGCACAACTAGCGGGTGAGCAGTACTTC.

The chain carries TRBV6-2 or TRBV6-3 and TRBJ1-2; no reliable D call. This CDR3 spans 12 amino acids. Trimming removed 2 bases at V and 2 bases at J, with 3 bases between. The V gene's germline CDR1 is MNHEY and CDR2 SVGEGT. CDR3 nucleotide sequence: TGTGCCAGCAGTTACGAGAACTATGGCTACACCTTC. Translation gives CASSYENYGYTF.